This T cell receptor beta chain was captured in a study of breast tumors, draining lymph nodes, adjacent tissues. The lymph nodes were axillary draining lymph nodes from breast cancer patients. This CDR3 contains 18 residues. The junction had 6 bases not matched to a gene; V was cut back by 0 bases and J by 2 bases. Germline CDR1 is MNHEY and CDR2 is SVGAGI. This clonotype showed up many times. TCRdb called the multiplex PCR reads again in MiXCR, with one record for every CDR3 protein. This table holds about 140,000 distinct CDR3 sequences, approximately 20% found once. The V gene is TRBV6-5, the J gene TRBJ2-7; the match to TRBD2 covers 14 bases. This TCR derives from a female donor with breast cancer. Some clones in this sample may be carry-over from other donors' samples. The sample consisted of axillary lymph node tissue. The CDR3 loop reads CASSYSGGLAGGPYEQYF. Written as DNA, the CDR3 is TGTGCCAGCAGTTACTCGGGTGGACTAGCGGGAGGACCCTACGAGCAGTACTTC.